This T cell receptor beta chain was observed in a study of cytomegalovirus exposure and HLA in healthy donors. V was shortened by 2 bases and J by 4 bases, with 11 bases between the two germline ends. The CDR3 extends over 15 amino acids. From germline, CDR1 is SNHLY and CDR2 FYNNEI. It was with 60 Vbeta and 13 Jbeta primers that the PCR ran. Using immunoSEQ multiplex PCR, the repertoire was profiled, and TCRdb retains in-frame clones only, with some absent. This sample has over 150,000 clones; around 77% occur once, and the top ten carry 1%. The chain employs TRBV2 and TRBJ1-4; D may be TRBD1 (5 bases). Sequenced: PBMCs. This TCR was sampled from a woman between 50 and 59 years old in good health and CMV-seropositive. The CDR3 region is CASSESRAYNEKLFF. In nucleotides, the CDR3 is TGTGCCAGCAGTGAATCCAGGGCTTATAATGAAAAACTGTTTTTT.